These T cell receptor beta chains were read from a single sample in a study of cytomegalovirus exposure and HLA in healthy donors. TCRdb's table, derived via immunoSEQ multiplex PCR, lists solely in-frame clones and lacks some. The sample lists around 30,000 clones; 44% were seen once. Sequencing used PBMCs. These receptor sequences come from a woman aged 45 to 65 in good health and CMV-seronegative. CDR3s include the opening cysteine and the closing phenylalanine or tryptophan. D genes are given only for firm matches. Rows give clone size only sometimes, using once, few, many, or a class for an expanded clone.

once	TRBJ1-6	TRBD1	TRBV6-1	CASSEAPPTTGVISPLHF	TGTGCCAGCAGTGAAGCGCCCCCTACTACAGGGGTCATTTCACCCCTCCACTTT
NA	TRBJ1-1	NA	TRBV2	CASRRTVSFEAFF	TGTGCCAGCAGAAGGACAGTTTCCTTTGAAGCTTTCTTT
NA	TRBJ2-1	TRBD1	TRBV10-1	CASSSPGQGASKNEQFF	TGCGCCAGCAGTTCACCCGGACAGGGGGCGAGTAAGAATGAGCAGTTCTTC
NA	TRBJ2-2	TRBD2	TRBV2	CASSEYSGGNTGELFF	TGTGCCAGCAGTGAATACAGCGGGGGGAACACCGGGGAGCTGTTTTTT
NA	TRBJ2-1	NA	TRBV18	CASSMTSGTYNEQFF	TGTGCCAGCTCGATGACGAGCGGAACCTACAATGAGCAGTTCTTC
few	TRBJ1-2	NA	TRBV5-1	CASSSDGQYGYTF	TGCGCCAGCAGCTCGGACGGACAATATGGCTACACCTTC
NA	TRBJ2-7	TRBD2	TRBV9	CASSPQGGGRTYEQYF	TGTGCCAGCAGCCCCCAGGGTGGCGGGAGAACCTACGAGCAGTACTTC
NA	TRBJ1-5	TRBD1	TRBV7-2	CASSSRGGQGYQPQHF	TGTGCCAGCAGCTCGAGAGGGGGACAGGGGTATCAGCCCCAGCATTTT
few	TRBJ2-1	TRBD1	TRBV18	CASSAGTGANNEQFF	TGTGCCAGCTCAGCCGGGACAGGGGCTAACAATGAGCAGTTCTTC
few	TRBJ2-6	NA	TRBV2	CASTGQGSAGANVLTF	TGTGCCAGCACCGGCCAGGGCTCAGCAGGGGCCAACGTCCTGACTTTC
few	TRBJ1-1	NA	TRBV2	CASSEGQGQNTEAFF	TGTGCCAGCAGTGAAGGGCAGGGCCAGAACACTGAAGCTTTCTTT
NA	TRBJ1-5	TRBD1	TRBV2	CASRQGSDQPQHF	TGTGCCAGCCGACAGGGGTCCGACCAGCCCCAGCATTTT
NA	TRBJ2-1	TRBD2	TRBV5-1	CASSLVAGGPDEQFF	TGCGCCAGCAGCTTGGTCGCGGGAGGGCCCGATGAGCAGTTCTTC
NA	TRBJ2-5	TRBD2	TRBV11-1	CASSALAGARETQYF	TGTGCCAGCAGCGCACTAGCGGGAGCGCGGGAGACCCAGTACTTC
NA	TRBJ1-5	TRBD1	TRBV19	CASRLQGASQPQHF	TGTGCCAGTAGACTTCAGGGGGCGAGCCAGCCCCAGCATTTT
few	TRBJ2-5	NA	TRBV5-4	CASMFPDEWETQYF	TGTGCCAGCATGTTCCCTGATGAGTGGGAGACCCAGTACTTC
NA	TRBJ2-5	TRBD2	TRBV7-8	CASSLLAGGPETQYF	TGTGCCAGCAGTTTACTAGCGGGGGGGCCCGAGACCCAGTACTTC
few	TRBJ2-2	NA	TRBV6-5	CASSWEGDTGELFF	TGTGCCAGCAGTTGGGAAGGGGACACCGGGGAGCTGTTTTTT
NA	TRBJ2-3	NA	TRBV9	CASSPSWVADTQYF	TGTGCCAGCAGCCCTAGCTGGGTGGCAGATACGCAGTATTTT
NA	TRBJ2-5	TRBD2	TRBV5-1	CASSYGLGEETQYF	TGCGCCAGCAGCTACGGACTAGGCGAAGAGACCCAGTACTTC
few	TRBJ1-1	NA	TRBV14	CASSRKAGVNTEAFF	TGTGCCAGCAGCCGGAAGGCAGGGGTTAACACTGAAGCTTTCTTT
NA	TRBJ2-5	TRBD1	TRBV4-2	CASSQRDRQETQYF	TGTGCCAGCAGCCAAAGGGACAGACAAGAGACCCAGTACTTC
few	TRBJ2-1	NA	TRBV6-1	CASNDRYEQFF	TGTGCCAGCAATGACCGGTATGAGCAGTTCTTC
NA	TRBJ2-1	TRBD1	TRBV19	CASRQQGADEQFF	TGTGCCAGTAGGCAGCAGGGGGCGGATGAGCAGTTCTTC
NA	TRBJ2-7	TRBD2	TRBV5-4	CASMRLAASSYEQYF	TGTGCCAGCATGAGACTAGCGGCTTCCTCCTACGAGCAGTACTTC
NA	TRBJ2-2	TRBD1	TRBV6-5	CASSYHGTANTGELFF	TGTGCCAGCAGTTATCACGGGACAGCGAACACCGGGGAGCTGTTTTTT
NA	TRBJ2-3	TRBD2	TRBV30	CAWQGLAGTDTQYF	TGTGCCTGGCAAGGACTAGCGGGCACAGATACGCAGTATTTT
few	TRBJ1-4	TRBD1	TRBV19	CASRTRTGKGEKLFF	TGTGCCAGTAGGACCCGGACAGGGAAGGGCGAAAAACTGTTTTTT
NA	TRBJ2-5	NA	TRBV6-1	CASAQNWSQETQYF	TGTGCCAGCGCTCAAAACTGGTCCCAAGAGACCCAGTACTTC
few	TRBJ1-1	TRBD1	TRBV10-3	CAITPGQDNTEAFF	TGTGCCATCACTCCGGGACAGGACAACACTGAAGCTTTCTTT
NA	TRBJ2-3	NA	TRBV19	CASSIDRGDTQYF	TGTGCCAGTAGTATAGATCGGGGGGATACGCAGTATTTT
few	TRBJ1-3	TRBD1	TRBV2	CASSLNPGTGGFWSLSGNTIYF	TGTGCCAGCAGCCTAAATCCCGGGACAGGGGGTTTTTGGAGCCTCTCTGGAAACACCATATATTTT
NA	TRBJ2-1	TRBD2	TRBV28	CASEAGWNEQFF	TGTGCCAGCGAAGCGGGATGGAATGAGCAGTTCTTC
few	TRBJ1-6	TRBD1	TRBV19	CASSIGRQGSVSYNSPLHF	TGTGCCAGTAGTATAGGCCGACAGGGGAGTGTCTCCTATAATTCACCCCTCCACTTT
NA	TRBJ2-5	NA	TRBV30	CAWSKGVGETQYF	TGTGCCTGGAGTAAGGGGGTGGGGGAGACCCAGTACTTC
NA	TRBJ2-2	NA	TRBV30	CAWKLEGPNTGELFF	TGTGCCTGGAAACTAGAGGGTCCGAACACCGGGGAGCTGTTTTTT
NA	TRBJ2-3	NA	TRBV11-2	CASSVKAAVPTDTQYF	TGTGCCAGCAGCGTAAAGGCGGCGGTCCCCACAGATACGCAGTATTTT
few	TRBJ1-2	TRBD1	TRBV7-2	CASSLVGTGVSVGGYTF	TGTGCCAGCAGCTTAGTGGGGACAGGGGTGAGCGTTGGAGGCTACACCTTC
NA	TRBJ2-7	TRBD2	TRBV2	CASTGSGLAGFYEQYF	TGTGCCAGCACCGGATCCGGACTAGCCGGATTCTACGAGCAGTACTTC
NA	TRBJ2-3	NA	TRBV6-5	CASGRWEDTQYF	TGTGCCAGCGGGAGGTGGGAAGATACGCAGTATTTT
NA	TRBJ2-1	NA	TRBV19	CASSMLRKGDEQFF	TGTGCCAGTAGTATGCTTAGAAAGGGGGATGAGCAGTTCTTC
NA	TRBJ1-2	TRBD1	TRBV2	CASSSRQGTYGYTF	TGTGCCAGCAGTTCGCGACAGGGTACCTATGGCTACACCTTC
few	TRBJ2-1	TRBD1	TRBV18	CASSPGTVSNEQFF	TGTGCCAGCTCACCGGGGACAGTCTCCAATGAGCAGTTCTTC
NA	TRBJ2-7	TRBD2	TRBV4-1	CASSPIAGAAYEQYF	TGCGCCAGCTCTCCTATAGCGGGGGCTGCATACGAGCAGTACTTC
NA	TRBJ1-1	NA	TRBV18	CASSLQGNTEAFF	TGTGCCAGCTCACTTCAGGGAAACACTGAAGCTTTCTTT